The 30 T cell receptor beta chains below all came from one sample that was sequenced in a study of blood T cell repertoires in COVID-19. The assay was immunoSEQ multiplex PCR, and TCRdb's table has in-frame clones only and misses some. Here the sample spans some 320,000 clones, around nine tenths being singletons. Sequencing was done on a sample of PBMCs or T cells enriched from blood (not recorded which). These receptors all stem from a man aged 55 to 70 who had recovered from COVID-19.

This sequence joins TRBV19 and TRBJ2-7; TRBD1 matches 9 bases. Germline V CDR1 and CDR2: LNHDA, SQIVND (reference sequence). V dropped 6 bases and J dropped 3; count of bases not matched to a gene: 6. The CDR3 runs to 14 residues. The CDR3 DNA is TGTGCCAGTAGCCCGGGACAGGGACTCTACGAGCAGTACTTC. This codes for CASSPGQGLYEQYF. Based on the CDR3 plus reference TRBV19 and TRBJ2-7, the full variable domain is DGGITQSPKYLFRKEGQNVTLSCEQNLNHDAMYWYRQDPGQGLRLIYYSQIVNDFQKGDIAEGYSVSREKKESFPLTVTSAQKNPTAFYLCASSPGQGLYEQYFGPGTRLTVT.

The rearrangement uses TRBV7-9 and TRBJ1-4; TRBD1 aligns across 7 bases. With 5 bases clipped from V and 7 bases from J, the junction kept 13 bases outside the gene matches. Germline V gives CDR1 SEHNR, CDR2 FQNEAQ (reference sequence). This CDR3 comprises 16 residues. The CDR3 here is CASSQRRGGAGEKLFF. CDR3 nucleotide sequence: TGTGCCAGCAGCCAAAGGCGAGGGGGCGCGGGTGAAAAACTGTTTTTT.

The chain combines TRBV11-2 with TRBJ2-7, with 11 bases aligning to TRBD2. Germline-derived CDR1 and CDR2 are SGHAT and FQNNGV. The junction had 3 bases not matched to a gene; V was cut back by 5 bases and J by 0 bases. The CDR3 is 15 residues long. CDR3 residues: CASSTGLAVSYEQYF. The CDR3 nucleotides are TGTGCCAGCAGCACGGGACTAGCGGTCTCCTACGAGCAGTACTTC.

The chain is built from TRBV7-2 and TRBJ2-4; D might be TRBD1 (6 bases). Germline CDR1 and CDR2: SGHTA and FQGNSA. V lost 5 bases and J lost 3, with 17 bases in between. The CDR3 runs to 16 residues. CDR3 coding DNA: TGTGCCAGCAGCGCCCCCGGGACAAGGGGCAAAAACATTCAGTACTTC. Translated: CASSAPGTRGKNIQYF.

The rearrangement uses TRBV9 and TRBJ2-3; D possibly corresponds to TRBD2 (5 bases). Trimming stripped 2 bases from V and 4 bases from J, with 5 bases between. Germline V gives CDR1 SGDLS, CDR2 YYNGEE. CDR3 size: 12 residues. In nucleotides, the CDR3 is TGTGCCAGCAGCGTGAGGGCAGATACGCAGTATTTT. Protein sequence: CASSVRADTQYF.

The chain recombines TRBV29-1 with TRBJ2-5; 12 bases match TRBD1. The CDR3 extends over 15 amino acids. V was pared by 4 bases and J by 4 bases, with 7 bases of the junction left unmatched. Germline CDR1 and CDR2: SQVTM and ANQGSEA. CDR3: CSVAPGTGGGETQYF. Written as DNA, the CDR3 is TGCAGCGTTGCACCGGGGACAGGGGGCGGAGAGACCCAGTACTTC.

Details on this clone: One end of the junction fails to match germline, which may point to a read error. This rearrangement joins TRBV28 to TRBJ1-6, with D hard to call. The CDR3 contains 12 residues. Per the germline V gene, CDR1 is MDHEN and CDR2 is SYDVKM. In nucleotides, the CDR3 is TGTGCCAGCAGTTTATATAATTCAGCCCTCCACTTT. As protein: CASSLYNSALHF.

This sequence joins TRBV7-8 and TRBJ2-7; D may be TRBD1 (6 bases). Deletions cut 3 bases from V and 5 bases from J, with 14 bases between. The CDR3 extends over 14 amino acids. Looked up from germline, CDR1 is SGHVS and CDR2 is FQNEAQ. CDR3 nucleotides: TGTGCCAGCAGCTTGGACAGCCCAACCGACGAGCAGTACTTC. Protein product: CASSLDSPTDEQYF.

CDR3 in amino acids: CASSHGTSGANVLTF. The CDR3 DNA sequence: TGCGCCAGCAGCCACGGGACATCTGGGGCCAACGTCCTGACTTTC. The chain couples TRBV4-3 to TRBJ2-6; possibly TRBD1 for D (6 bases). Deletions cut 3 bases from V and 1 base from J, with 7 bases between. Germline CDR1 reads LGHNA; CDR2 reads YSLEER. The CDR3 runs to 15 residues.

The J gene is TRBJ2-1, the V gene TRBV7-9, with TRBD1 matching 12 bases. Germline values: CDR1 SEHNR, CDR2 FQNEAQ (reference sequence). The CDR3 totals 14 residues. V shed 5 bases, J shed 9 bases, and the junction held 5 bases outside the gene matches. CDR3 DNA sequence: TGTGCCAGCAGCGAGGGACAGGGGGCGGCTGAGCAGTTCTTC. Translated, it gives CASSEGQGAAEQFF.

This chain uses TRBV27 with TRBJ2-1, with D possibly being TRBD1 (6 bases). The V and J ends lost 4 bases and 0 bases respectively, with 13 bases between them. Germline assignment: CDR1 MNHEY and CDR2 SMNVEV (reference sequence). This CDR3 contains 16 residues. The CDR3 region is CASSSDSVGSYNEQFF. In nucleotides, the CDR3 is TGTGCCAGCAGTTCGGACAGCGTGGGCTCCTACAATGAGCAGTTCTTC.

This chain uses TRBV29-1 with TRBJ1-2; D gene unclear. The V end lost 4 bases, the J end lost 2 bases, and 11 bases lay between the germline ends. Per germline, CDR1 SQVTM and CDR2 ANQGSEA. The CDR3 loop spans 13 amino acids. The chain's CDR3 is CSVVSVVNYGYTF. The CDR3 DNA sequence: TGCAGCGTTGTATCGGTTGTAAACTATGGCTACACCTTC.

The count of this clone is one. The sample carries other DNA sequences with the same CDR3. J is TRBJ2-7 and V is TRBV6-5, with a weak D call TRBD1 (6 bases). CDR1 and CDR2 (germline): MNHEY, SVGAGI. The length of the CDR3 is 13 residues. Trimming removed 4 bases at V and 1 base at J, with 8 bases between. The CDR3 DNA sequence: TGTGCCAGCAGTTCAGGGGTATCCTACGAGCAGTACTTC. Its translation is CASSSGVSYEQYF.

The V call is TRBV6-6, the J call TRBJ1-5; 9 bases fit TRBD1. V lost 7 bases, J lost 7 bases, and 11 bases stayed unmatched. In germline, CDR1 is MNHNY, CDR2 SVGAGI (reference sequence). The CDR3 sequence is 15 residues long. The chain's CDR3 is CASMAGGTGFQPQHF. CDR3 nucleotides: TGTGCCAGCATGGCAGGCGGGACAGGGTTCCAGCCCCAGCATTTT.

This clone was observed a single time. The gene calls are TRBV27 and TRBJ2-7; possibly TRBD2 for D (5 bases). V dropped 2 bases and J dropped 4 bases, with 18 bases sitting between them. The CDR3 loop spans 16 amino acids. Germline CDR1 is MNHEY and CDR2 is SMNVEV (reference sequence). The CDR3 coding sequence is TGTGCCAGCAGTTTAAGTATCGGGGAGAAACCTTACGAGCAGTACTTC. It yields the protein CASSLSIGEKPYEQYF.

The chain couples TRBV12-3 or TRBV12-4 to TRBJ2-7; 8 nucleotides agree with TRBD2. This CDR3 has 13 amino acids. J was trimmed by 5 bases and V by 4 bases; bases with no gene match: 4. In DNA form, the CDR3 reads TGTGCCAGCAGTTCCGGGACTAGACACGAGCAGTACTTC. Amino acids: CASSSGTRHEQYF.

The chain combines TRBV19 with TRBJ1-5, with a possible D match to TRBD1 (6 bases). The CDR3 runs 15 residues. Germline CDR1 and CDR2: LNHDA and SQIVND (reference sequence). Trimming left V 5 bases short and J 8 bases short, with 19 bases between. CDR3 DNA: TGTGCCAGTAGTGAACAGGGCACGTCAGGGGAGCCCCAGCATTTT. Translated, it gives CASSEQGTSGEPQHF.

This clone was detected only once. The chain employs TRBV3-1 (or the pseudogene TRBV3-2) and TRBJ2-7, with 8 bases aligning to TRBD2. V was pared by 1 base and J by 4 bases, with 3 bases of the junction left unmatched. This CDR3 contains 14 residues. Germline V gene sequence: CDR1 LGHDT, CDR2 YNNKEL (reference sequence). The CDR3 nucleotides read TGTGCCAGCAGCCAAGCGGGGGGGGTTTACGAGCAGTACTTC. This codes for CASSQAGGVYEQYF.

The chain couples TRBV7-2 to TRBJ1-1, with TRBD1 identical over 9 bases. The CDR3 runs to 13 residues. Germline-derived CDR1 and CDR2 are SGHTA and FQGNSA. CDR3 protein: CAIGDRANTEAFF. DNA for the CDR3: TGTGCGATCGGGGACAGGGCGAACACTGAAGCTTTCTTT.

V usage is TRBV18 and J usage is TRBJ1-1; 8 bases are a match to TRBD1. Germline lookup yields CDR1 KGHSH and CDR2 LQKENI. The V gene end was trimmed by 6 bases and the J gene end by 2 bases; junction bases not matched to a gene: 8. The CDR3 totals 15 residues. DNA for the CDR3: TGTGCCAGCTCGGTGACAGGGGTAGGCAACACTGAAGCTTTCTTT. This translates into CASSVTGVGNTEAFF.

The V gene is TRBV25-1, the J gene TRBJ2-7; TRBD2 matches at 12 bases. CDR1 and CDR2 from the germline V gene are MGHDK and SYGVNS. CDR3 length: 13 amino acids. V trimming: 8 bases; J trimming: 6 bases; junction bases outside the gene matches: 5. This CDR3 is CASGLAGGPEQYF. Here the CDR3 DNA reads TGTGCCAGCGGGCTAGCGGGAGGGCCCGAGCAGTACTTC.

The rearrangement joins TRBV6-5 to TRBJ2-2; no firm D call. V was pared by 8 bases and J by 1 base, with 11 bases between. Per the germline V gene, CDR1 is MNHEY and CDR2 is SVGAGI. This CDR3 is built from 14 residues. Here the CDR3 DNA reads TGTGCCAGCGTAAGCGTACTGAACACCGGGGAGCTGTTTTTT. Translating it yields CASVSVLNTGELFF.

By share of the sample, this clone is medium-sized. CDR3 protein: CASSSGTGEETQYF. CDR3 nucleotide sequence: TGTGCCAGCAGTTCCGGGACAGGGGAAGAGACCCAGTACTTC. The J gene is TRBJ2-5, the V gene TRBV6-6; TRBD1 matches 10 bases. This CDR3 comprises 14 residues. Germline CDR1 and CDR2: MNHNY and SVGAGI (reference sequence). With 4 bases clipped from V and 3 bases from J, the junction kept 2 bases outside the gene matches.

The V and J genes are TRBV10-3 and TRBJ1-1, with D tentatively TRBD1 (6 bases). CDR1 and CDR2 from the germline V gene are ENHRY and SYGVKD. CDR3 length equals 13 residues. V lost 2 bases and J lost 7, with 11 bases in between. The CDR3 DNA follows: TGTGCCATCAGTGAGCGTAGGGGGATTGAAGCTTTCTTT. Its protein is CAISERRGIEAFF.

The rearrangement joins TRBV9 to TRBJ2-7; TRBD2 matches at 13 bases. V gave up 6 bases and J gave up 6 bases; unmatched junction bases: 3. The germline gives CDR1 SGDLS, CDR2 YYNGEE. This CDR3 has 13 residues. CDR3 coding DNA: TGTGCCAGCACCCGGACTAGCGGGGGCGAGCAGTACTTC. This encodes CASTRTSGGEQYF. The full variable domain, rest sourced from reference TRBV9 and TRBJ2-7, is DSGVTQTPKHLITATGQRVTLRCSPRSGDLSVYWYQQSLDQGLQFLIQYYNGEERAKGNILERFSAQQFPDLHSELNLSSLELGDSALYFCASTRTSGGEQYFGPGTRLTVT.

The chain recombines TRBV5-1 with TRBJ1-2, with no clear D. In germline, CDR1 is SGHRS, CDR2 YFSETQ. V shed 4 bases and J shed 5 bases, with 24 bases lying between them. The CDR3 has 17 residues. The CDR3 loop is CASSLQPSEDSRYGYTF. The CDR3 nucleotides are TGCGCCAGCAGCCTTCAGCCGAGCGAGGACTCGCGATATGGCTACACCTTC.

This clone was detected only once. Written as DNA, the CDR3 is TGCGCCAGCAGCCACTACAGGGACCCCGGGGCCTACGAGCAGTACTTC. Translation: CASSHYRDPGAYEQYF. The chain carries TRBV4-3 and TRBJ2-7, with D tentatively TRBD1 (6 bases). V gave up 3 bases and J gave up 2 bases, with 17 bases separating them. The CDR3 extends over 16 amino acids. The V gene's germline CDR1 is LGHNA and CDR2 YSLEER.

This clone is a singleton in its sample. V gene TRBV11-2 combines with J gene TRBJ1-3; weak D call: TRBD1 (5 bases). The V gene lost 8 bases and the J gene lost 2 bases, with 10 bases spanning the gap. CDR3 size: 13 residues. Germline V gives CDR1 SGHAT, CDR2 FQNNGV. The CDR3 sequence is CASGRRAGNTIYF. CDR3 DNA sequence: TGTGCCAGCGGACGCAGGGCTGGAAACACCATATATTTT. Full variable domain (rest looked up from reference TRBV11-2 and TRBJ1-3): EAGVAQSPRYKIIEKRQSVAFWCNPISGHATLYWYQQILGQGPKLLIQFQNNGVVDDSQLPKDRFSAERLKGVDSTLKIQPAKLEDSAVYLCASGRRAGNTIYFGEGSWLTVV.

This clone occurred once. This chain connects TRBV2 to TRBJ1-1; D ambiguous. The germline V gene has CDR1 SNHLY and CDR2 FYNNEI. V was cut by 7 bases and J by 5 bases, with 23 bases left in between. The CDR3 sequence is 16 residues long. This CDR3 reads CASKVTEGPGGTEAFF. The DNA for the CDR3 is TGTGCCAGCAAGGTTACGGAGGGCCCGGGTGGGACTGAAGCTTTCTTT.

This chain joins TRBV7-9 and TRBJ2-7; 7 bases are shared with TRBD2. The CDR3 is made up of 16 amino acids. The germline gives CDR1 SEHNR, CDR2 FQNEAQ (reference sequence). Trimming at V came to 5 bases and at J to 2 bases, leaving 12 bases not matched to a gene. CDR3 coding DNA: TGTGCCAGCAGCCCTAGCGGCAGAATGGAGACCTACGAGCAGTACTTC. The encoded protein is CASSPSGRMETYEQYF. Looking up the rest from reference TRBV7-9 and TRBJ2-7 gives the full variable domain: DTGVSQNPRHKITKRGQNVTFRCDPISEHNRLYWYRQTLGQGPEFLTYFQNEAQLEKSRLLSDRFSAERPKGSFSTLEIQRTEQGDSAMYLCASSPSGRMETYEQYFGPGTRLTVT.